This T cell receptor beta chain was recovered during a study of Ad26.COV2.S vaccination and SARS-CoV-2 variants. Whole-study context: Intramuscular Ad26.COV2.S at 5x10^10 or 1x10^11 viral particles. Study observations and caveats: Total T cell responses were possibly underestimated by TCR breadth and depth analyses.

About this clone itself: As yet, its antigen is unknown. The same CDR3 also results from other DNA sequences found in this sample.

The germline V and J ends were trimmed by 7 bases and 2 bases, with 5 bases remaining between them. This CDR3 spans 10 amino acids. Per germline, CDR1 SQVTM and CDR2 ANQGSEA. Treatment of the sample: roughly 20 received Ad26.COV2.S at low or high dose, single or two shots; about 5 received placebo; per-sample allocation not given. At day 63 after the first vaccine or placebo injection, samples were drawn. Clones were read by immunoSEQ multiplex PCR, and TCRdb kept only the in-frame ones, dropping some. Of approximately 400,000 clones detected, 83% appear once; the ten largest clones hold approximately 7%.

This TCR was sampled from a person between 18 and 60 years old who received the Ad26.COV2.S COVID-19 vaccine or a placebo. The specimen was peripheral blood, collected in a trial of Ad26.COV2.S vaccine versus placebo. The chain is built from TRBV29-1 and TRBJ1-1; D is ambiguous. CDR3 bases: TGCAGCGCCCAAAACACTGAAGCTTTCTTT. It codes for CSAQNTEAFF.